These 32 T cell receptor beta chains were sequenced from one sample in a study of metastatic and nonmetastatic thyroid tumors. Treatment of any kind had been given to no patient before thyroid surgery. TCRdb re-analyzed the PCR reads through MiXCR. The sample lists about 16,000 clones, about 24% occurring once. The sample taken for sequencing was tumor tissue. All receptors come from a male donor with papillary thyroid cancer or a benign thyroid nodule (not recorded which). Some clones in this sample may be carry-over from other donors' samples.

In this sample, this clone turned up a few times. The chain's CDR3 is CASSRWRALETQYF. Here the CDR3 DNA reads TGTGCCAGCAGCCGTTGGAGGGCGCTAGAGACCCAGTACTTC. This chain links TRBV6-1 with TRBJ2-5, with a possible D match to TRBD2 (6 bases). V was clipped by 6 bases and J by 4 bases, with 15 bases between them. Germline V gene sequence: CDR1 MNHNS, CDR2 SASEGT. The CDR3 covers 14 residues.

This clone has only a few counts. Germline and junction disagree at one end, which may indicate a read error. In DNA form, the CDR3 reads TGTTCCACCAGCAGATTCTACCTGGGGACGCGGTATTTT. Translating gives CSTSRFYLGTRYF. The J gene is TRBJ2-3, the V gene TRBV15, with D perhaps matching TRBD1 or TRBD2 (5 bases each). The CDR3 length is 13 residues. CDR1 is LNHNV and CDR2 is YYDKDF in the germline V gene (reference sequence). Using reference TRBV15 and TRBJ2-3 for the parts outside the CDR3, the full variable domain is DAMVIQNPRYQVTQFGKPVTLSCSQTLNHNVMYWYQQKSSQAPKLLFHYYDKDFNNEADTPDNFQSRRPNTSFCFLDIRSPGLGDTAMYLCSTSRFYLGTRYFGPGTRLTVL.

This clone was seen at least ten times. V usage is TRBV11-2 and J usage is TRBJ1-1, with D possibly TRBD1 on 5 matching bases. Trimming shortened V by 1 base and J by 4 bases, and 10 bases separated the two germline ends. The V gene's germline CDR1 is SGHAT and CDR2 FQNNGV. This CDR3 is built from 14 residues. CDR3 protein: CASSLAGQGTEAFF. The CDR3 DNA reads as TGTGCCAGCAGCTTAGCGGGGCAGGGCACTGAAGCTTTCTTT.

This clone was seen only a few times. The chain combines TRBV6-1 with TRBJ2-5; D might be TRBD2 (6 bases). V lost 6 bases, J lost 5 bases, and 22 bases lay in between. The CDR3 is 16 residues long. The germline CDR1 and CDR2 sequences are MNHNS and SASEGT. CDR3 bases: TGTGCCAGCAGCGTATCCACGGGAGAGGGATGGGAGACCCAGTACTTC. As protein: CASSVSTGEGWETQYF.

This clone was seen more than once but under ten times. V is TRBV6-1 and J is TRBJ2-7; D is unresolved. This CDR3 has 12 amino acids. V was pared by 2 bases and J by 4 bases, with 6 bases between. Germline V gene lookup returns CDR1 MNHNS and CDR2 SASEGT. CDR3 amino acids: CASSESKYEQYF. The CDR3 coding sequence is TGTGCCAGCAGTGAATCGAAGTACGAGCAGTACTTC.

This clone qualifies as medium-sized. J is TRBJ1-2 and V is TRBV20-1, with TRBD1 matching over 11 bases. V lost 2 bases and J lost 7; bases outside the gene matches: 6. CDR3 length: 14 amino acids. Germline CDR1 is DFQATT and CDR2 is SNEGSKA (reference sequence). CDR3 DNA: TGCAGTGCTAGAAACGGACAGGGGGCCGGTGGCTACACCTTC. It specifies CSARNGQGAGGYTF.

The V gene is TRBV5-1, the J gene TRBJ1-6; possibly TRBD1 for D (5 bases). The CDR3 is made up of 15 amino acids. Trimming stripped 0 bases from V and 4 bases from J, with 8 bases between. From germline, CDR1 is SGHRS and CDR2 YFSETQ. CDR3 sequence: CASSLEGLYNSPLHF. The CDR3 DNA follows: TGCGCCAGCAGCTTGGAGGGACTGTATAATTCACCCCTCCACTTT. Together with reference TRBV5-1 and TRBJ1-6, the CDR3 gives the full variable domain: KAGVTQTPRYLIKTRGQQVTLSCSPISGHRSVSWYQQTPGQGLQFLFEYFSETQRNKGNFPGRFSGRQFSNSRSEMNVSTLELGDSALYLCASSLEGLYNSPLHFGNGTRLTVT.

CDR3 loop: CASSSSGRSRSYNEQFF. The DNA of the CDR3 is TGCGCCAGCAGCTCTAGCGGGAGATCTAGGTCCTACAATGAGCAGTTCTTC. This rearrangement joins TRBV5-1 to TRBJ2-1; 10 bases line up with TRBD2. In germline, CDR1 is SGHRS, CDR2 YFSETQ. V trimming: 3 bases; J trimming: 1 base; junction bases outside the gene matches: 7. This CDR3 contains 17 residues.

This clone has ten or more counts. This chain uses TRBV7-9 with TRBJ2-3; D gene uncertain. Trimming shortened V by 0 bases and J by 5 bases, and 0 bases separated the two germline ends. The CDR3 sequence is 11 residues long. CDR1 is SEHNR, CDR2 FQNEAQ, per germline (reference sequence). CDR3 amino acids: CASSLADTQYF. The CDR3 DNA sequence: TGTGCCAGCAGCTTAGCAGATACGCAGTATTTT.

This clone has a count of ten or more. The chain combines TRBV5-1 with TRBJ2-1, with 8 nucleotides matching TRBD2. V lost 4 bases, J lost 5 bases, and 8 bases stayed unmatched. CDR1 and CDR2 (germline): SGHRS, YFSETQ. The CDR3 spans 15 residues. CDR3 coding DNA: TGCGCCAGCAGCAGAAGACTAGCGAACAACAATGAGCAGTTCTTC. Translated, it gives CASSRRLANNNEQFF.

This clone was recorded at least ten times. V and J are TRBV30 and TRBJ2-3; perhaps D is TRBD1 or TRBD2 (8 bases each). With 3 bases removed from V and 3 bases from J, the gap between germline ends came to 25 bases. The CDR3 consists of 18 residues. Germline V CDR1 and CDR2: GTSNPN, SVGIG (reference sequence). This chain's CDR3 is CAWSAQGGASGSTDTQYF. CDR3 bases: TGTGCCTGGAGCGCACAGGGGGGTGCTAGCGGGTCGACAGATACGCAGTATTTT.

The chain couples TRBV20-1 to TRBJ1-6; 9 nucleotides match TRBD1. The CDR3 is 17 residues long. The J segment lost 1 base and the V segment lost 2 bases, leaving 6 bases of the junction unmatched. CDR1 DFQATT and CDR2 SNEGSKA come from the germline V gene (reference sequence). The CDR3 bases are TGCAGTGCTAGAAGGACAGGGGAAGAATCCTATAATTCACCCCTCCACTTT. This sequence encodes CSARRTGEESYNSPLHF.

CDR3 in DNA: TGTGCCAGCAGCCCCGGACCCAACTATGGCTACACCTTC. As protein: CASSPGPNYGYTF. The chain links TRBV6-1 to TRBJ1-2; no definite D call. From germline, CDR1 is MNHNS and CDR2 SASEGT. V gave up 6 bases and J gave up 2 bases, with 10 bases separating them. The CDR3 loop spans 13 amino acids.

The chain recombines TRBV7-3 with TRBJ2-1; D unclear. The germline V gene has CDR1 SGHTA and CDR2 FQGTGA. V dropped 5 bases and J dropped 5 bases, with 13 bases sitting between them. The CDR3 length is 14 residues. CDR3 residues: CASSVSDVNNEQFF. In DNA form, the CDR3 reads TGTGCCAGCAGCGTATCGGACGTAAACAATGAGCAGTTCTTC.

The chain joins TRBV20-1 to TRBJ2-3, with 12 bases that match TRBD2. The CDR3 covers 13 residues. Germline-derived CDR1 and CDR2 are DFQATT and SNEGSKA (reference sequence). Trimming cost V 6 bases and J 12 bases; bases outside gene matches: 10. The DNA of the CDR3 is TGCAGTGCGACTAGCGGGAGCACAGATATTCAGTATTTT. Amino acids: CSATSGSTDIQYF.

This clone came up many times. The chain recombines TRBV18 with TRBJ2-7; D perhaps matches TRBD2 (6 bases). The germline CDR1 and CDR2 sequences are KGHSH and LQKENI. The CDR3 totals 14 residues. Trimming took 0 bases from V and 6 from J, leaving 12 bases between them. CDR3 DNA: TGTGCCAGCTCACCACCGGAGGGGACCGGCGAGCAGTACTTC. Translated, it gives CASSPPEGTGEQYF.

The chain carries TRBV9 and TRBJ2-1, with 8 bases identical to TRBD1. With V trimmed by 1 base and J by 1 base, 7 bases remained unmatched. Germline V lookup: CDR1 SGDLS, CDR2 YYNGEE. This CDR3 region has 17 residues. For the CDR3, the DNA is TGTGCCAGCAGCGTAACAGGGGGTTGGAGTTCCTACAATGAGCAGTTCTTC. It encodes CASSVTGGWSSYNEQFF.

This clone was recorded once. This chain joins TRBV3-1 and TRBJ2-7; a weak D match, TRBD1 (6 bases). The germline V gene has CDR1 LGHDT and CDR2 YNNKEL (reference sequence). There are 13 residues in the CDR3. V shed 6 bases and J shed 3 bases, with 12 bases lying between them. CDR3 sequence: CASSRGRGYEQYF. As DNA, the CDR3 is TGTGCCAGCAGTCGGGGCAGGGGCTACGAGCAGTACTTC.

At least ten counts were recorded for this clone. The genes are TRBV20-1 and TRBJ1-2; no definite D call. Trimming took 0 bases from V and 1 from J, leaving 15 bases between them. The CDR3 runs 16 residues. Looked up from germline, CDR1 is DFQATT and CDR2 is SNEGSKA (reference sequence). The CDR3 sequence is CSARDEAGTFNYGYTF. CDR3 nucleotides: TGCAGTGCTAGAGATGAGGCAGGAACCTTTAACTATGGCTACACCTTC.

This clone was seen repeatedly, ten times or more. The genes are TRBV3-1 and TRBJ1-5, with TRBD1 matching over 7 bases. The V and J ends lost 3 bases and 11 bases, in that order; junction bases with no gene match: 16. Germline CDR1 and CDR2: LGHDT and YNNKEL (reference sequence). This CDR3 has 16 residues. As DNA, the CDR3 is TGTGCCAGCAGCCACGGGCGGGACAGACGTTCTGCGGCCCAGCATTTT. Translated: CASSHGRDRRSAAQHF.

This clone was seen many times. Since a much larger clone is just one base distant, this may be a read error. Since the CDR3 does not end with the conserved phenylalanine or tryptophan, this likely comes from a read error. The rearrangement links TRBV20-1 to TRBJ2-3, with 9 positions matching TRBD2. The CDR3 covers 15 residues. Germline V gene lookup returns CDR1 DFQATT and CDR2 SNEGSKA (reference sequence). V lost 3 bases, J lost 5 bases, and 9 bases stayed unmatched. CDR3 sequence (DNA): TGCAGTGCTAGCATGGTAGCGGGAGTTGTAGATACGCAGTATTCT. Protein: CSASMVAGVVDTQYS.

This clone was seen many times. This may arise from a read error, as a much more abundant clone is one base away. This sequence joins TRBV9 and TRBJ1-3; D may be TRBD1 (6 bases). The V and J ends lost 7 bases and 3 bases respectively, with 20 bases between them. Germline V CDR1 and CDR2: SGDLS, YYNGEE. This CDR3 has 16 amino acids. As DNA, the CDR3 is TGTGCCAGCGGCCGATTTGGGGGGCAGTTTGGAAACACCATATATTTT. It encodes CASGRFGGQFGNTIYF.

This chain joins TRBV5-6 and TRBJ1-5; 11 nucleotides match TRBD1. V lost 3 bases to trimming and J lost 7 bases; unmatched junction nucleotides: 9. This CDR3 region has 16 residues. Germline V lookup: CDR1 SGHDT, CDR2 YYEEEE. CDR3 amino acids: CASSSLGQGAGQPQHF. CDR3 sequence (DNA): TGTGCCAGCAGCTCCCTTGGACAGGGGGCCGGCCAGCCCCAGCATTTT.

This clone was picked up many times. The rearrangement joins TRBV4-2 to TRBJ2-3, with a weak D call TRBD2 (7 bases). This CDR3 region has 16 residues. The germline V gene encodes CDR1 LGHNA and CDR2 YNFKEQ. Trimming took off 2 bases at V and 5 bases at J, with 17 bases between the two ends. CDR3 in amino acids: CASSQMVGGPQDTQYF. For the CDR3, the DNA is TGTGCCAGCAGCCAAATGGTGGGGGGGCCCCAAGATACGCAGTATTTT.

This clone appeared a few times. The gene calls are TRBV6-1 and TRBJ2-7; D is unresolved. Matching the DNA end better, TRBJ2-5 makes the J call doubtful. The CDR3 length is 13 residues. CDR1 is MNHNS and CDR2 is SASEGT in the germline V gene. Here the CDR3 DNA reads TGTACCATTATTGGGCATTTTGAGGAGACCCAGTACTTC. It codes for CTIIGHFEETQYF.

In its sample, this clone was seen a few times. As DNA, the CDR3 is TGTGCCAGCAGTGGGCTAGCGGGAGCGGCAGATACGCAGTATTTT. It codes for CASSGLAGAADTQYF. The genes are TRBV6-1 and TRBJ2-3; 10 positions match TRBD2. The CDR3 consists of 15 residues. Germline values: CDR1 MNHNS, CDR2 SASEGT. V lost 4 bases and J lost 4; bases outside the gene matches: 5.

The sample holds many counts of this clone. The chain is built from TRBV7-2 and TRBJ2-3; 8 positions agree with TRBD2. Germline CDR1 is SGHTA and CDR2 is FQGNSA. The CDR3 is 15 residues long. The V segment lost 5 bases and the J segment 2 bases; nucleotides outside the gene matches: 6. Here the CDR3 DNA reads TGTGCCAGCAGCCCCGGGAGGGCCCCCACAGATACGCAGTATTTT. Its protein is CASSPGRAPTDTQYF. Combining the CDR3 with reference TRBV7-2 and TRBJ2-3 gives the whole variable domain GAGVSQSPSNKVTEKGKDVELRCDPISGHTALYWYRQSLGQGLEFLIYFQGNSAPDKSGLPSDRFSAERTGGSVSTLTIQRTQQEDSAVYLCASSPGRAPTDTQYFGPGTRLTVL.

This chain connects TRBV20-1 to TRBJ1-2, with a possible D match to TRBD1 (6 bases). V gave up 3 bases and J gave up 4 bases, with 24 bases separating them. CDR1 DFQATT and CDR2 SNEGSKA come from the germline V gene (reference sequence). This CDR3 contains 17 residues. For the CDR3, the DNA is TGCAGTGCTAGTCCCCTGTTTGTCGTAGGACAGACCTATGGCTACACCTTC. As protein: CSASPLFVVGQTYGYTF.

The sample holds a few counts of this clone. One end of the junction fails to match germline, which may point to a read error. The J gene is TRBJ1-3, the V gene TRBV6-6; D not certain. This CDR3 is 17 amino acids long. Germline V lookup: CDR1 MNHNY, CDR2 SVGAGI (reference sequence). CDR3 region: CASSYSRPRFSGNTIYF. The CDR3 DNA reads TGTGCCAGCAGCTACTCTAGACCGCGATTCTCTGGAAACACCATATATTTT.

This clone has more than one count but fewer than ten. V usage is TRBV20-1 and J usage is TRBJ2-7; 11 positions agree with TRBD1. CDR1 and CDR2 (germline): DFQATT, SNEGSKA (reference sequence). This CDR3 has 15 amino acids. With V trimmed by 0 bases and J by 6 bases, 7 bases remained unmatched. DNA of the CDR3: TGCAGTGCTAGAGATCCGGACAGGGGGCTGTTCGAGCAGTACTTC. It specifies CSARDPDRGLFEQYF.

The gene calls are TRBV6-5 and TRBJ2-7; possible D gene TRBD1, 5 bases. The V end was cut by 2 bases, the J end by 0 bases, with 14 bases between. Germline values: CDR1 MNHEY, CDR2 SVGAGI. This CDR3 spans 16 amino acids. CDR3 nucleotide sequence: TGTGCCAGCAGTTACGGGGCAGTCCCTTCCTCCTACGAGCAGTACTTC. This codes for CASSYGAVPSSYEQYF.

In its sample, this clone is medium-sized. The rearrangement joins TRBV6-1 to TRBJ2-7, with D possibly being TRBD2 (6 bases). V dropped 8 bases and J dropped 5 bases, with 16 bases sitting between them. The V gene's germline CDR1 is MNHNS and CDR2 SASEGT. There are 13 residues in the CDR3. CDR3 DNA sequence: TGTGCCAGCCGGCGGGGTAAGCAGGACGAGCAGTACTTC. It codes for CASRRGKQDEQYF.